The text below deals with one T cell receptor (beta chain). The target antigen is unknown. At one end the junction does not follow the germline gene, possibly because of a read error. The sample belongs to a study of CD8+CD57+ T cells in acquired aplastic anemia. Across the study: Quantities of DNA derived from sorted CD4+ and CD8+ cells averaged 3.2 ug.

The CDR3 runs 14 residues. Per the germline V gene, CDR1 is SGHVS and CDR2 is FQNEAQ. Genomic DNA, the template, was used for profiling of the TCR beta VDJ and CDR3. TCRdb processed the reads anew with MiXCR; each CDR3 protein has one entry. Of around 400,000 distinct CDR3 sequences in the sample, 65% to 75% were seen once. Whole-study findings and limits: Both patients and controls carried the same twenty-nine CD8+ CDR3 sequences. Patient and control CD8+ Simpson's diversity was not significantly different.

The chain recombines TRBV7-8 with TRBJ1-1; the D gene is possibly TRBD1 (5 bases). The sequenced sample was sorted CD4+, CD8+, or CD8+CD57+ T cells (not recorded which) from PBMCs. The origin of this receptor is a human donor in good health, serving as a control. In DNA, the CDR3 is TGCGCCAGCAGGACGACAAGGCCCGGGGCCGCAGGTGGCTTT. This codes for CASRTTRPGAAGGF.